Detailed here is one T cell receptor beta chain. The data originate from a study of blood T cells in healthy people across ages. There are 12 residues in the CDR3. Germline V CDR1 and CDR2: MDHEN, SYDVKM. Trimming took off 5 bases at V and 8 bases at J, with 12 bases between the two ends. A second PCR, run for roughly 7 to 11 cycles, used a sample-barcoded 5' primer plus a J-beta primer mix. Every sample gave at least 2.5 million paired-end reads containing CDR3. TCRdb ran MiXCR on the 5' RACE reads and lists one entry per CDR3 protein. The sample yields 750,000 to 1,000,000 distinct CDR3 sequences, roughly 28% seen once. These data are also associated with another study on T cells of mothers and their children. From that second work: Donors were three healthy Caucasian mothers and their six children. An overlap that was slightly higher, though non-significant, was seen in related mother-child pairs versus unrelated pairs. The authors found no persistent microchimeric T cell clones.

The receptor's source is a woman between 35 and 50 years old in good health. The sequencing sample was made of blood. V usage is TRBV28 and J usage is TRBJ1-2, with D possibly TRBD1 on 5 matching bases. The CDR3 coding sequence is TGTGCCAGCAGTCGGGGGTACAGGGGCTACACCTTC. Translated, it gives CASSRGYRGYTF.